This entry concerns a single T cell receptor (beta chain). Its target is unknown. At one of its ends the junction is not consistent with the germline gene, which may arise from a read error. The CDR3 has 17 residues. CDR1 and CDR2 (germline): SGHVS, FQNEAQ. The sample comes from a study of post-analysis software for immune sequencing data. Unique-molecular-identifier-tagged TCR beta cDNA libraries were used. TCRdb independently ran MiXCR on the PCR reads; one entry per CDR3 protein. This sample has some 240,000 distinct CDR3 sequences, with 30% to 45% found just once. Overall study findings and caveats: Samples from a shared batch, those prepared together, strongly co-clustered by F measure. Comparison of patients with controls showed a handful of TRBV segments more frequent in patients, TRBV5-6, TRBV5-1 and TRBV20-1 among them.

This clonotype was obtained from a girl between 10 and 17 years old with multiple sclerosis. The sequenced material came from blood. This chain joins TRBV7-8 and TRBJ1-4; the match to TRBD1 covers 7 bases. CDR3 sequence reads: CVSSSRQGSGSNEKLFF. In DNA, the CDR3 is TGTGTCAGCAGCTCTCGACAGGGTAGTGGGTCTAATGAAAAACTGTTTTTT.